The 8 T cell receptor beta chains given below trace back to one sample, sequenced in a study of identifying expanded T cells in peripheral blood. The repertoire was sequenced with immunoSEQ multiplex PCR; TCRdb's copy has only in-frame clones and lacks some. The table records some 78,000 clones, roughly 84% of them present only once. The sample consisted of blood. These receptors were taken from a person aged 18 to 75 in good health.

The chain couples TRBV4-3 to TRBJ2-2, with 14 nucleotides matching TRBD2. Germline V gene lookup returns CDR1 LGHNA and CDR2 YSLEER. CDR3 length: 19 residues. Losses at the gene ends were 0 bases for V and 2 bases for J; bases not matched to a gene: 5. This chain's CDR3 is CASSQDRTSGRPNTGELFF. Written as DNA, the CDR3 is TGCGCCAGCAGCCAAGATCGGACTAGCGGGAGGCCCAACACCGGGGAGCTGTTTTTT.

The chain recombines TRBV28 with TRBJ2-1; TRBD2 matches at 13 bases. In germline, CDR1 is MDHEN, CDR2 SYDVKM. This CDR3 has 16 residues. V shed 4 bases, J shed 7 bases, and the junction held 7 bases outside the gene matches. CDR3 DNA sequence: TGTGCCAGCAGTTCCTATGGGACTAGCGGGATAAATGAGCAGTTCTTC. This encodes CASSSYGTSGINEQFF.

V gene TRBV11-3 combines with J gene TRBJ2-1, with D maybe TRBD2 (6 bases). V was cut by 1 base and J by 2 bases, with 6 bases left in between. Germline V gives CDR1 SGHNT, CDR2 YENEEA. CDR3 size: 14 residues. This CDR3 reads CASSLGLAYNEQFF. The CDR3 DNA reads TGTGCCAGCAGCTTAGGACTAGCCTACAATGAGCAGTTCTTC.

Only one count was recorded for this clone. The rearrangement uses TRBV28 and TRBJ1-1; TRBD1 aligns across 11 bases. The CDR3 extends over 15 amino acids. With V trimmed by 6 bases and J by 6 bases, 9 bases remained unmatched. From germline, CDR1 is MDHEN and CDR2 SYDVKM. CDR3 nucleotides: TGTGCCAGCAGGGCCGGACAGGGGGCGAGATCTGAAGCTTTCTTT. This translates into CASRAGQGARSEAFF.

The genes are TRBV25-1 and TRBJ2-7; D is perhaps TRBD1 or TRBD2 (6 bases each). Trimming removed 2 bases at V and 4 bases at J, with 12 bases between. Germline V gene lookup returns CDR1 MGHDK and CDR2 SYGVNS. The CDR3 is 14 residues long. In DNA, the CDR3 is TGTGCCAGCAGTGAAACAGGAGGGGGATACGAGCAGTACTTC. Translation: CASSETGGGYEQYF.

The chain is built from TRBV28 and TRBJ1-4; no definite D call. The V end lost 11 bases, the J end lost 8 bases, and 12 bases lay between the germline ends. This CDR3 has 11 residues. Per germline, CDR1 MDHEN and CDR2 SYDVKM. The CDR3 is CAASGFEKLFF. The CDR3 DNA follows: TGTGCCGCCAGTGGTTTCGAAAAACTGTTTTTT.

The DNA of the CDR3 is TGTGCCAGCTCACCACCGACTAGTGGGTTCAATGAGCAGTTCTTC. Protein: CASSPPTSGFNEQFF. This chain joins TRBV18 and TRBJ2-1; a possible D gene is TRBD2 (6 bases). The CDR3 is 15 amino acids. V lost 0 bases, J lost 6 bases, and 12 bases lay in between. Germline V gene data show CDR1 as KGHSH and CDR2 as LQKENI. Supplemented by reference TRBV18 and TRBJ2-1, the full variable domain reads NAGVMQNPRHLVRRRGQEARLRCSPMKGHSHVYWYRQLPEEGLKFMVYLQKENIIDESGMPKERFSAEFPKEGPSILRIQQVVRGDSAAYFCASSPPTSGFNEQFFGPGTRLTVL.

V usage is TRBV7-9 and J usage is TRBJ2-7, with D unresolved. Germline V gives CDR1 SEHNR, CDR2 FQNEAQ (reference sequence). With 4 bases removed from V and 10 bases from J, the gap between germline ends came to 17 bases. The CDR3 spans 13 residues. CDR3 sequence reads: CASSSTSLGRQYF. The DNA for the CDR3 is TGTGCCAGCAGCTCTACATCCTTGGGCAGACAGTACTTC.